Listed here are 13 T cell receptor beta chains from one sample, sequenced in a study of brain T cells in children with intractable seizures (dated by TCRdb to about 2021). The method was the immunoSEQ multiplex PCR assay. Held by TCRdb, this immuneACCESS table contains in-frame sequences only and omits some clones. Under half of the omission traces to an unresolved V gene where checked; the cause of the rest is unknown. The sample profile shows some 62,000 clones; roughly 95% of them were found once. The top ten clones comprise 0.35% to 0.4% of the sample. The sample's time point label, decoded: resected brain tissue, or blood drawn just prior to surgery. This specimen was peripheral blood, taken at surgery. The receptors come from a boy under two years old with focal cortical dysplasia and intractable seizures.

V gene TRBV19 combines with J gene TRBJ1-1; 7 bases fit TRBD1. Trimming at V came to 3 bases and at J to 0 bases, leaving 13 bases not matched to a gene. CDR1 and CDR2 from the germline V gene are LNHDA and SQIVND (reference sequence). The CDR3 spans 18 residues. The CDR3 DNA reads TGTGCCAGTAGTATCATGACAGGGTACAGTTCCATGAACACTGAAGCTTTCTTT. Translated, it gives CASSIMTGYSSMNTEAFF.

This sequence joins TRBV25-1 and TRBJ2-7; the match to TRBD1 covers 9 bases. J was trimmed by 0 bases and V by 2 bases; bases with no gene match: 11. The CDR3 runs to 18 residues. Germline V CDR1 and CDR2: MGHDK, SYGVNS. This CDR3 is CASSEPTGGGKNSYEQYF. CDR3 nucleotide sequence: TGTGCCAGCAGTGAACCAACAGGGGGCGGAAAGAACTCCTACGAGCAGTACTTC.

The V gene is TRBV11-3, the J gene TRBJ2-7; 9 nucleotides line up with TRBD2. V gave up 5 bases and J gave up 0 bases; unmatched junction bases: 2. Germline loops: CDR1 SGHNT, CDR2 YENEEA. CDR3 length: 14 residues. For the CDR3, the DNA is TGTGCCAGCAGCGTTAGCGGGAGCTCCTACGAGCAGTACTTC. It codes for CASSVSGSSYEQYF.

The rearrangement joins TRBV5-6 to TRBJ2-7, with a possible D match to TRBD1 (5 bases). Trimming took 2 bases from V and 3 from J, leaving 15 bases between them. Germline-derived CDR1 and CDR2 are SGHDT and YYEEEE. CDR3 length equals 15 residues. This CDR3 reads CASSLIGVPGYEQYF. The CDR3 nucleotides are TGTGCCAGCAGCTTAATAGGGGTTCCTGGCTACGAGCAGTACTTC.

This clone showed up just once. V is TRBV5-6 and J is TRBJ1-5; the match to TRBD1 covers 8 bases. The CDR3 covers 15 residues. Trimming at V came to 5 bases and at J to 5 bases, leaving 9 bases not matched to a gene. Germline V CDR1 and CDR2: SGHDT, YYEEEE. The DNA for the CDR3 is TGTGCCAGCAGACGGGGACAGGATCTTTATCAGCCCCAGCATTTT. It yields the protein CASRRGQDLYQPQHF.

This clone was recorded only once. The V call is TRBV11-2, the J call TRBJ2-4; 7 positions agree with TRBD1. V lost 5 bases and J lost 1; bases outside the gene matches: 11. Germline V gene data show CDR1 as SGHAT and CDR2 as FQNNGV. The CDR3 contains 17 residues. The CDR3: CASSTPRQGLAKNIQYF. DNA of the CDR3: TGTGCCAGCAGCACCCCTCGACAGGGTCTTGCCAAAAACATTCAGTACTTC.

The chain carries TRBV6-2 or TRBV6-3 and TRBJ2-7; D unclear. V lost 3 bases to trimming and J lost 6 bases, with 24 bases between them. The CDR3 runs to 17 residues. The germline CDR1 and CDR2 sequences are MNHEY and SVGEGT. CDR3 residues: CASSYDPNFFLASEQYF. DNA of the CDR3: TGTGCCAGCAGTTATGATCCTAACTTTTTTCTGGCGAGCGAGCAGTACTTC.

The CDR3 DNA reads as TGTGCCAGCAGCTTGGCCGAAGGGGGGTTCGACATTCAGTACTTC. This encodes CASSLAEGGFDIQYF. The chain combines TRBV5-8 with TRBJ2-4; D tentatively reads TRBD1 or TRBD2 (6 bases each). CDR1 SGHTS and CDR2 YDEGEE come from the germline V gene. The CDR3 length is 15 residues. The V end lost 0 bases, the J end lost 8 bases, and 15 bases lay between the germline ends.

The chain recombines TRBV7-9 with TRBJ1-1; 9 bases align to TRBD1. V dropped 5 bases and J dropped 4; count of bases not matched to a gene: 8. In germline, CDR1 is SEHNR, CDR2 FQNEAQ (reference sequence). The CDR3 extends over 15 amino acids. The CDR3 bases are TGTGCCAGCAGCCTACGGACAGGGGAGAGCACTGAAGCTTTCTTT. Translating gives CASSLRTGESTEAFF.

Here the CDR3 DNA reads TGTGCCAGCAGTGGATCAGACTCCTCCTACGAGCAGTACTTC. Amino acid sequence: CASSGSDSSYEQYF. The chain joins TRBV2 to TRBJ2-7; D is ambiguous. The germline V gene has CDR1 SNHLY and CDR2 FYNNEI. The CDR3 loop spans 14 amino acids. V gave up 4 bases and J gave up 0 bases, with 10 bases separating them.

As concerns this clone: Mismatch with germline at one junction end may stem from a read error. This chain links TRBV5-1 with TRBJ2-5, with 8 bases lining up with TRBD2. Germline loops: CDR1 SGHRS, CDR2 YFSETQ. This CDR3 is built from 14 residues. CDR3 sequence (DNA): TGCGCAAGCACGTCGGGGGGGAGGCAAGAGACCCAGTACTTC. Translation gives CASTSGGRQETQYF.

This clone has only one observation. The chain has TRBV4-1 and TRBJ1-6, with 9 bases that match TRBD1. Germline CDR1 and CDR2: MGHRA and YSYEKL. The CDR3 consists of 17 residues. Losses at the gene ends were 1 base for V and 9 bases for J; bases not matched to a gene: 10. The CDR3 DNA sequence: TGCGCCAGCAGCCAAGGAGGGACAGGGATGAGGGGTTCACCCCTCCACTTT. Protein sequence: CASSQGGTGMRGSPLHF.

V and J are TRBV7-9 and TRBJ2-2, with D possibly matching TRBD1 (5 bases). The CDR3 runs to 13 residues. Trimming pared 3 bases from V and 5 bases from J, leaving 7 bases between. Germline CDR1 is SEHNR and CDR2 is FQNEAQ (reference sequence). The CDR3 region has the DNA TGTGCCAGCAGCTTCCAGGGAACCGGGGAGCTGTTTTTT. It specifies CASSFQGTGELFF.